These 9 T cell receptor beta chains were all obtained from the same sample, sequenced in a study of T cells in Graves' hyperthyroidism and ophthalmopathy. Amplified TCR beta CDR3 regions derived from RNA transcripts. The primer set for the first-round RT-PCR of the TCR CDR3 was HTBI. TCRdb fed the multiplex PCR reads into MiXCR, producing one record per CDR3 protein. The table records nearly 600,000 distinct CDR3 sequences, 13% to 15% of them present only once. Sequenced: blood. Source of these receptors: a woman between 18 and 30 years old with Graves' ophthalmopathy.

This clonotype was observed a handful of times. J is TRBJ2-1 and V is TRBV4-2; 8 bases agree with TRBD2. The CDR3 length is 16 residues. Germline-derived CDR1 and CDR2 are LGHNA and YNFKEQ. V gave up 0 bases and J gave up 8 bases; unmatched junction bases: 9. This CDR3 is CASSQDRQRENYEQFF. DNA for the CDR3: TGTGCCAGCAGCCAAGATCGCCAGCGGGAGAATTATGAGCAGTTCTTC.

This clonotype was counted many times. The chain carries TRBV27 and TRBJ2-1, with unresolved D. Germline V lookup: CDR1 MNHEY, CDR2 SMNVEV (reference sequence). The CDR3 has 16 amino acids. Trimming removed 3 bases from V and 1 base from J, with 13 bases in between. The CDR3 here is CASSFRPRLSYNEQFF. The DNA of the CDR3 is TGTGCCAGCAGTTTCCGTCCTAGACTTTCCTACAATGAGCAGTTCTTC.

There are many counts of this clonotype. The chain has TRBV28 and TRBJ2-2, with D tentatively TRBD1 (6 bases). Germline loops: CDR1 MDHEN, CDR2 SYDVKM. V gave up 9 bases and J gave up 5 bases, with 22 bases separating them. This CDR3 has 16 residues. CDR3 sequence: CASTPGAGFWTGELFF. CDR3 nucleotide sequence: TGTGCCAGTACCCCAGGGGCCGGGTTCTGGACCGGGGAGCTGTTTTTT.

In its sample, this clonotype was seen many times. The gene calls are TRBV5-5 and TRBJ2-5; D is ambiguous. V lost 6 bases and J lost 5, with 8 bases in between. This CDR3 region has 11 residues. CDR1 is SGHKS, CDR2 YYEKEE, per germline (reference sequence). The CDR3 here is CASTVLETQYF. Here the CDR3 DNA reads TGTGCCAGCACTGTTTTGGAGACCCAGTACTTC.

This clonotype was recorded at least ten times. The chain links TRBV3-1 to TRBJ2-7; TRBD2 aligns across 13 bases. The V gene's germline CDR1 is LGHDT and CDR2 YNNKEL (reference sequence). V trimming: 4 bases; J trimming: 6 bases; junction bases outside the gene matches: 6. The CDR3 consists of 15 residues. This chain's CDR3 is CASSLPGLAGSEQYF. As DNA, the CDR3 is TGTGCCAGCAGCCTCCCGGGACTAGCGGGAAGCGAGCAGTACTTC.

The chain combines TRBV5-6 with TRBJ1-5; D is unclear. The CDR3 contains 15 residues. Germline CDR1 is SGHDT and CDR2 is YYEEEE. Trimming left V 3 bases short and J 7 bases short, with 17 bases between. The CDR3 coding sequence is TGTGCCAGCAGCTCCCGTGGGGAGGGTTGGCAGCCCCAGCATTTT. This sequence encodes CASSSRGEGWQPQHF.

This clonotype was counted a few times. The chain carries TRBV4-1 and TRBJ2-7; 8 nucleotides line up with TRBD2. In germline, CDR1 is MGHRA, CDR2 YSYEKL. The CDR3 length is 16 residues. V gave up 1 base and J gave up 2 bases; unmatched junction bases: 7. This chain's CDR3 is CASSQVTGGPTYEQYF. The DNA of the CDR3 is TGCGCCAGCAGCCAAGTAACGGGAGGGCCCACCTACGAGCAGTACTTC.

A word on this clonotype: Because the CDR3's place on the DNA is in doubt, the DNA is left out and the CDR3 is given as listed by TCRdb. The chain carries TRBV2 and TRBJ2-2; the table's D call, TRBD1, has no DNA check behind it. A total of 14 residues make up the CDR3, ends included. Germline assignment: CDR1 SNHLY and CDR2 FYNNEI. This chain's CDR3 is CASTAGARSGSCFF.

The CDR3 here is CASSIHWTGYGYTF. The CDR3 DNA follows: TGTGCCAGCAGCATCCACTGGACAGGCTATGGCTACACCTTC. The chain joins TRBV7-2 to TRBJ1-2; 7 nucleotides align to TRBD1. With 5 bases clipped from V and 4 bases from J, the junction kept 7 bases outside the gene matches. CDR1 is SGHTA, CDR2 FQGNSA, per germline. The CDR3 has 14 amino acids.